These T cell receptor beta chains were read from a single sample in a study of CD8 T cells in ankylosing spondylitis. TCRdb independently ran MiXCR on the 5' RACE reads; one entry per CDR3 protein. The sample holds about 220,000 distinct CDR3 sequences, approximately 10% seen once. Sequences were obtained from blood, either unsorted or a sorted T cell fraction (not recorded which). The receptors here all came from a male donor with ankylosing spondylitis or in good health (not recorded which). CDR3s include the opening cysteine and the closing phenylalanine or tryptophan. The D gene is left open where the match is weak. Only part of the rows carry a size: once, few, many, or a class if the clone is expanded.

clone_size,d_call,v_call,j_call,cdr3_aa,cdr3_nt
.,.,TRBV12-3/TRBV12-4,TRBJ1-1,CASSFTDNTEAFF,TGTGCCAGCAGTTTTACGGATAACACTGAAGCTTTCTTT
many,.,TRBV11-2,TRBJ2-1,CASSWTEGYNEQFF,TGTGCCAGCAGCTGGACAGAAGGCTACAATGAGCAGTTCTTC
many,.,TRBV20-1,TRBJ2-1,CSAPGAPSYNEQFF,TGCAGTGCTCCAGGGGCCCCCTCCTACAATGAGCAGTTCTTC
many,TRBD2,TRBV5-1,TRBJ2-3,CASSYALSSGGDTQYF,TGCGCCAGCAGCTACGCTCTATCTAGCGGGGGAGATACGCAGTATTTT
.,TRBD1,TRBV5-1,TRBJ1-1,CASSWGQENTEAFF,TGCGCCAGCAGCTGGGGACAGGAGAACACTGAAGCTTTCTTT
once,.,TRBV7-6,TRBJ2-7,CASSLPGSHSEQYF,TGTGCCAGCAGCTTGCCGGGGTCCCACAGCGAGCAGTACTTC
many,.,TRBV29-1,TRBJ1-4,CSVYGGGREKLFF,TGCAGCGTGTACGGTGGGGGGCGGGAAAAACTGTTTTTT
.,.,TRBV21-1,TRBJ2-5,CASGRSPGLAGGETQYF,TGTGCCAGCGGCAGATCACCGGGACTAGCGGGGGGAGAGACCCAGTACTTC
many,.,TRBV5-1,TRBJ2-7,CASSALGVSEQYF,TGCGCCAGCAGCGCACTAGGGGTAAGCGAGCAGTACTTC
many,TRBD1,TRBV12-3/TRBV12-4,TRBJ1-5,CASSLQGAGSNQPQHF,TGTGCCAGCAGTTTACAGGGGGCAGGAAGCAATCAGCCCCAGCATTTT
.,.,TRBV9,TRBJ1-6,CASSVADQSAWGSPLHF,TGTGCCAGCAGCGTAGCCGACCAATCGGCTTGGGGTTCACCCCTCCACTTT
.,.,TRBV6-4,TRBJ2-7,CASRSTDTSYEQYF,TGTGCCAGCAGATCTACTGACACCTCCTACGAGCAGTACTTC
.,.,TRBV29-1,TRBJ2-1,CSVGEYHEQFF,TGCAGCGTGGGAGAATACCATGAGCAGTTCTTC
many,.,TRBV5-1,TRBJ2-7,CASRLGNEQYF,TGCGCCAGCAGGTTGGGGAACGAGCAGTACTTC
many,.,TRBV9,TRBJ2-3,CASSVASPGTDTQYF,TGTGCCAGCAGCGTAGCTAGCCCCGGGACAGATACGCAGTATTTT
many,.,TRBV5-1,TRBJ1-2,CASSPGGGAGYGYTF,TGCGCCAGCAGCCCTGGAGGCGGGGCGGGCTATGGCTACACCTTC
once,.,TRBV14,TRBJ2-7,CASSQKGGGYEQYF,TGTGCCAGCAGCCAAAAGGGGGGCGGCTACGAGCAGTACTTC
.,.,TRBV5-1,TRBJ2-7,CASSWTGPPPQYF,TGCGCCAGCAGCTGGACCGGGCCCCCTCCGCAGTACTTC
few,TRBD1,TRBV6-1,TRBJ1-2,CASSRTGQGNYGYTF,TGTGCCAGCAGTCGCACGGGACAGGGGAACTATGGCTACACCTTC
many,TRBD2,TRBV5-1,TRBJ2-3,CASSLSPGGLDTQYF,TGCGCCAGCAGCTTGTCCCCGGGGGGGCTTGATACGCAGTATTTT
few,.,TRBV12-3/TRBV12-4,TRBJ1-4,CASSQDPEKLFF,TGTGCCAGCAGCCAAGACCCTGAAAAACTGTTTTTT
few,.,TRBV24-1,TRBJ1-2,CATSDSVYGYTF,TGTGCCACCAGTGATTCGGTATATGGCTACACCTTC
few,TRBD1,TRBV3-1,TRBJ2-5,CASSRWTGGETQYF,TGTGCCAGCAGCCGATGGACAGGGGGTGAGACCCAGTACTTC
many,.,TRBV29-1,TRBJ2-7,CSVEESIWGEQYF,TGCAGCGTTGAGGAGTCCATATGGGGCGAGCAGTACTTC
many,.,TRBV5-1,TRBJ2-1,CASSPSRDEQFF,TGCGCCAGCAGCCCGAGCCGGGATGAGCAGTTCTTC
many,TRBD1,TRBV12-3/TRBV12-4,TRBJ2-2,CASSFGTGDTGELFF,TGTGCCAGCAGTTTCGGGACAGGGGACACCGGGGAGCTGTTTTTT
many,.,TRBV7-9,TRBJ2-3,CASSPTGLSTDTQYF,TGTGCCAGCAGCCCCACCGGACTTTCGACAGATACGCAGTATTTT
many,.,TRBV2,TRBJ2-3,CASSELQGTDTQYF,TGTGCCAGCAGTGAATTACAGGGCACAGATACGCAGTATTTT
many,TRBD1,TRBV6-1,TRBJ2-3,CASNRGVGDTQYF,TGTGCCAGCAACAGGGGGGTCGGGGATACGCAGTATTTT
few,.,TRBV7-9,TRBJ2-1,CASSTLHGGAWFF,TGTGCCAGCAGCACCCTACACGGGGGAGCGTGGTTCTTC
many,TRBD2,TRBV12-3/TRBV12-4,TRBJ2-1,CASIPTSGGGPNEQFF,TGTGCCAGCATCCCCACTAGCGGGGGAGGACCTAATGAGCAGTTCTTC
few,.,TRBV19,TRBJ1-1,CASSLRREEAEAFF,TGTGCCAGTAGTCTACGACGGGAGGAGGCTGAAGCTTTCTTT
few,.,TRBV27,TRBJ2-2,CASSFFNTGELFF,TGTGCCAGCAGTTTCTTCAACACCGGGGAGCTGTTTTTT
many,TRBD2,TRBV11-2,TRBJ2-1,CASTQSGGYYNEQFF,TGTGCCAGCACCCAATCGGGGGGGTACTACAATGAGCAGTTCTTC
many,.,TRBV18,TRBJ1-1,CASSPGQGAEAFF,TGTGCCAGCTCACCAGGGCAGGGCGCTGAAGCTTTCTTT